These T cell receptor beta chains were read from a single sample in a study of T-cell memory formation after mild COVID-19. A single record per CDR3 protein comes from TCRdb applying MiXCR to the 5' RACE reads. The data show roughly 180,000 distinct CDR3 sequences, 11% seen once. The sequencing sample was made of PBMCs or a T cell subset sorted from them (not recorded which). These receptors were collected from a young man who had mild COVID-19 (a few samples of this study predate the infection). Cell type and time point are not known. CDR3s include the opening cysteine and the closing phenylalanine or tryptophan. The D gene is left open where the match is weak. Clone sizes are given selectively: once, few, many, or a class where the clone is expanded.

v_call	d_call	clone_size	j_call	cdr3_aa	cdr3_nt
TRBV12-3/TRBV12-4	-	few	TRBJ2-4	CASSWTAFKNIQYF	TGTGCCAGCAGTTGGACAGCTTTCAAAAACATTCAGTACTTC
TRBV7-2	-	-	TRBJ2-2	CAIATSLNTGELFF	TGTGCCATCGCCACTAGCCTAAACACCGGGGAGCTGTTTTTT
TRBV30	-	-	TRBJ2-2	CAWGVQGLGELFF	TGTGCCTGGGGTGTTCAGGGTCTCGGGGAGCTGTTTTTT
TRBV5-5	-	many	TRBJ1-4	CASSLVEKLFF	TGTGCCAGCAGCTTGGTCGAAAAACTGTTTTTT
TRBV15	TRBD2	-	TRBJ2-3	CATSSGLAGVDTQYF	TGTGCCACCAGCAGCGGACTAGCGGGGGTAGATACGCAGTATTTT
TRBV7-9	-	many	TRBJ2-7	CASSRGTSYEQYF	TGTGCCAGCAGCCGTGGGACTTCCTACGAGCAGTACTTC
TRBV21-1	-	-	TRBJ1-2	CASSSGGPGYTF	TGTGCCAGCAGCAGTGGAGGGCCCGGCTACACCTTC
TRBV27	-	many	TRBJ2-5	CASRDGDQETQYF	TGTGCCAGCAGAGACGGAGACCAAGAGACCCAGTACTTC
TRBV7-2	TRBD2	few	TRBJ2-5	CASSEGLAGWETQYF	TGTGCCAGCAGCGAGGGACTAGCAGGGTGGGAGACCCAGTACTTC
TRBV4-3	-	-	TRBJ1-5	CASSQGGHQPQHF	TGCGCCAGCAGCCAAGGAGGTCATCAGCCCCAGCATTTT
TRBV27	-	few	TRBJ1-5	CASSFDRTLGQPQHF	TGTGCCAGCAGTTTTGATCGTACCCTCGGTCAGCCCCAGCATTTT
TRBV28	-	-	TRBJ1-5	CASSVSHWGNQPQHF	TGTGCCAGCAGTGTATCTCATTGGGGCAATCAGCCCCAGCATTTT
TRBV7-2	-	-	TRBJ2-3	CASSLGANPPTDTQYF	TGTGCCAGCAGCTTAGGGGCTAACCCCCCCACAGATACGCAGTATTTT
TRBV6-6	-	few	TRBJ1-2	CASSERGRGYGYTF	TGTGCCAGCAGCGAACGGGGGAGGGGCTATGGCTACACCTTC
TRBV5-1	-	-	TRBJ2-7	CASRPGGDYEQYF	TGCGCCAGCAGGCCAGGTGGGGACTACGAGCAGTACTTC
TRBV2	TRBD1	few	TRBJ2-5	CASSATGGETQYF	TGTGCCAGCAGTGCCACAGGGGGTGAGACCCAGTACTTC
TRBV20-1	TRBD2	few	TRBJ2-3	CSAKTSGGSTDTQYF	TGCAGTGCCAAGACTAGCGGGGGGAGCACAGATACGCAGTATTTT
TRBV7-2	-	few	TRBJ2-5	CASRQKGGKTQYF	TGTGCCAGCAGGCAAAAGGGGGGGAAGACCCAGTACTTC
TRBV6-2/TRBV6-3	-	-	TRBJ2-5	CASLHSRESGTQYF	TGTGCCAGCTTACACTCACGGGAAAGTGGGACCCAGTACTTC
TRBV4-3	-	few	TRBJ1-4	CASSQGPYQDEKLFF	TGCGCCAGCAGCCAAGGCCCGTACCAAGATGAAAAACTGTTTTTT
TRBV6-2/TRBV6-3	TRBD1	few	TRBJ2-7	CASTGTGDFQQYF	TGTGCCAGCACTGGGACAGGGGATTTCCAGCAGTACTTC
TRBV7-6	-	-	TRBJ1-6	CASSLAGSSPLHF	TGTGCCAGCAGCTTAGCCGGGAGTTCACCCCTCCACTTT
TRBV5-1	TRBD2	-	TRBJ2-1	CASSPGLTGGLSPEQFF	TGCGCCAGCAGCCCGGGACTAACGGGGGGGCTTTCTCCTGAGCAGTTCTTC
TRBV7-8	-	-	TRBJ1-6	CASSSTGNDNSPLHF	TGTGCCAGCAGCTCAACAGGGAATGACAATTCACCCCTCCACTTT
TRBV20-1	-	few	TRBJ1-2	CSARDGTAGYYGYTF	TGCAGTGCTAGAGATGGTACCGCGGGTTACTATGGCTACACCTTC
TRBV29-1	TRBD1	few	TRBJ1-5	CSVATGPNQPQHF	TGCAGCGTCGCGACAGGGCCCAATCAGCCCCAGCATTTT
TRBV28	-	many	TRBJ2-1	CASTSAGLQSSYNEQFF	TGTGCCAGCACATCTGCGGGGCTCCAGAGCTCCTACAATGAGCAGTTCTTC
TRBV18	-	-	TRBJ2-7	CASSPVPRVHEQYF	TGTGCCAGCTCGCCGGTCCCCCGGGTCCACGAGCAGTACTTC
TRBV20-1	-	-	TRBJ2-3	CSARGYEVADTQYF	TGCAGTGCTAGAGGCTACGAAGTGGCAGATACGCAGTATTTT
TRBV12-5	-	many	TRBJ1-1	CASGLGEGVRSTEAFF	TGTGCTAGTGGTTTGGGGGAAGGGGTGCGAAGCACTGAAGCTTTCTTT
TRBV21-1	-	few	TRBJ2-6	CASSKATGSPLSGANVLTF	TGTGCCAGCAGCAAAGCCACAGGGAGCCCCCTCTCTGGGGCCAACGTCCTGACTTTC
TRBV6-1	-	-	TRBJ2-3	CASTKEVADPTDTQYF	TGTGCCAGCACCAAAGAGGTGGCAGACCCCACAGATACGCAGTATTTT
TRBV29-1	-	-	TRBJ2-3	CSVDRGYTQYF	TGCAGCGTTGACAGGGGATATACGCAGTATTTT
TRBV4-3	-	-	TRBJ1-1	CASSQDYRRDRTEAFF	TGCGCCAGCAGCCAAGATTACCGCCGGGACCGAACTGAAGCTTTCTTT
TRBV7-9	-	-	TRBJ2-3	CASSSRLPVTDTQYF	TGTGCCAGCAGCTCCCGACTGCCAGTCACAGATACGCAGTATTTT
TRBV11-2	-	many	TRBJ2-2	CASSYQGVVNTGELFF	TGTGCCAGCAGCTATCAAGGGGTTGTTAACACCGGGGAGCTGTTTTTT
TRBV11-2	-	-	TRBJ1-4	CASSRIGRIETNEKLFF	TGTGCCAGCAGCCGAATCGGACGGATTGAAACTAATGAAAAACTGTTTTTT
TRBV3-1	-	-	TRBJ2-3	CASSQDPVRRDGAHTQYF	TGTGCCAGCAGCCAAGATCCAGTCCGGCGGGACGGGGCGCATACGCAGTATTTT
TRBV12-3/TRBV12-4	-	-	TRBJ2-7	CASSPHRDSYEQYF	TGTGCCAGCAGTCCTCACAGGGATTCCTACGAGCAGTACTTC
TRBV7-9	-	medium-sized	TRBJ1-1	CASSLQATEAFF	TGTGCCAGCAGCTTACAGGCCACTGAAGCTTTCTTT
TRBV5-1	TRBD1	few	TRBJ2-7	CASSPDRGLDEQYF	TGCGCCAGCAGCCCTGACAGGGGGCTCGACGAGCAGTACTTC
TRBV20-1	TRBD1	few	TRBJ1-5	CSAFRGGRDQPQHF	TGCAGTGCTTTCAGGGGGGGTAGGGATCAGCCCCAGCATTTT
TRBV5-6	-	few	TRBJ2-3	CASSLDSGMGGSTDTQYF	TGTGCCAGCAGCCTGGACTCTGGTATGGGGGGAAGCACAGATACGCAGTATTTT
TRBV28	-	few	TRBJ1-4	CASSAPGYYGTNEKLFF	TGTGCCAGCAGTGCGCCCGGATATTATGGGACTAATGAAAAACTGTTTTTT
TRBV6-5	-	-	TRBJ2-3	CASSRGVITDTQYF	TGTGCCAGCAGCCGCGGGGTAATCACAGATACGCAGTATTTT
TRBV10-3	-	-	TRBJ1-1	CAISVKGEDTEAFF	TGTGCCATCAGTGTCAAAGGAGAGGACACTGAAGCTTTCTTT
TRBV10-3	TRBD1	few	TRBJ1-3	CAISQTGASGNTIYF	TGTGCCATCAGTCAGACAGGGGCCTCTGGAAACACCATATATTTT
TRBV7-2	-	-	TRBJ1-6	CASSVDMANSPLHF	TGTGCCAGCAGCGTGGACATGGCAAATTCACCCCTCCACTTT
TRBV5-1	TRBD2	few	TRBJ2-1	CASSDGGREQFF	TGCGCCAGCAGCGACGGGGGGAGGGAGCAGTTCTTC
TRBV5-1	-	few	TRBJ2-5	CASSFERNPPETQYF	TGCGCCAGCAGCTTCGAGCGGAATCCTCCAGAGACCCAGTACTTC
TRBV5-1	-	-	TRBJ1-4	CASSLDGGGSRLFF	TGCGCCAGCAGCTTGGACGGCGGGGGATCTAGACTGTTTTTT
TRBV5-6	TRBD1	few	TRBJ2-4	CASSGQGANIQYF	TGTGCCAGCAGCGGACAGGGGGCGAACATTCAGTACTTC
TRBV29-1	TRBD2	-	TRBJ2-1	CSVSGTRYNEQFF	TGCAGCGTGAGCGGGACTAGGTACAATGAGCAGTTCTTC
TRBV20-1	-	few	TRBJ2-5	CRATGLRETQYF	TGCAGGGCTACCGGGCTTAGGGAGACCCAGTACTTC
TRBV21-1	-	-	TRBJ2-1	CATVRDYAYNEQFF	TGTGCCACCGTCCGGGACTACGCCTACAATGAGCAGTTCTTC
TRBV24-1	-	-	TRBJ2-1	CATTLTGGAGDNEQFF	TGTGCCACCACCCTGACAGGGGGAGCGGGGGACAATGAGCAGTTCTTC
TRBV6-4	-	-	TRBJ1-2	CASSDPLGERARGYTF	TGTGCCAGCAGTGACCCTTTGGGGGAAAGAGCGCGTGGCTACACCTTC
TRBV5-4	TRBD1	many	TRBJ2-2	CASSLGGQDLGELFF	TGTGCCAGCAGCTTGGGGGGACAGGACCTCGGGGAGCTGTTTTTT
TRBV20-1	TRBD2	many	TRBJ2-5	CSARDRVAGTPVAQYF	TGCAGTGCTAGAGATCGGGTAGCGGGCACTCCCGTGGCCCAGTACTTC